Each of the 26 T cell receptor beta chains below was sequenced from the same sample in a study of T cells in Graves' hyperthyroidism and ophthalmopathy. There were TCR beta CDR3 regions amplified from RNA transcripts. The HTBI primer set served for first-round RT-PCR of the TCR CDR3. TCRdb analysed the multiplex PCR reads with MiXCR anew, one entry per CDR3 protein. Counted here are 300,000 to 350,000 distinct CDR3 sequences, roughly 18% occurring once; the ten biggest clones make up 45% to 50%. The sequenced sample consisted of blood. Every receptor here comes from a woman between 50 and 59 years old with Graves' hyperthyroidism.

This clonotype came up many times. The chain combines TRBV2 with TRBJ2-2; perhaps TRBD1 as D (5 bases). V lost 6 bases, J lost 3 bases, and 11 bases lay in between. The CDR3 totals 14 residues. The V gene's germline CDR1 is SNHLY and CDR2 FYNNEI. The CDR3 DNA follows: TGTGCCAGCAGATCGGACACTTACACCGGGGAGCTGTTTTTT. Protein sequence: CASRSDTYTGELFF.

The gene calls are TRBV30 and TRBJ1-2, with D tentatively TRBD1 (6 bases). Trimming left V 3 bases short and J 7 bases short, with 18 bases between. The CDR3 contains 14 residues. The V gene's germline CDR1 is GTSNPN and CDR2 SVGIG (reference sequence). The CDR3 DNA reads TGTGCCTGGAGATTGGCAGGGGTGGATGGTGGCTACACCTTC. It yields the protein CAWRLAGVDGGYTF.

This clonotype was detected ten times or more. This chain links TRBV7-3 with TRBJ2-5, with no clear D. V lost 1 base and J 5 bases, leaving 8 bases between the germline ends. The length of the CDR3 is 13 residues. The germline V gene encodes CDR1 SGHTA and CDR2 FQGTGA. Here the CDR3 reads CASSLRARETQYF. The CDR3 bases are TGTGCCAGCAGCTTAAGGGCCCGGGAGACCCAGTACTTC.

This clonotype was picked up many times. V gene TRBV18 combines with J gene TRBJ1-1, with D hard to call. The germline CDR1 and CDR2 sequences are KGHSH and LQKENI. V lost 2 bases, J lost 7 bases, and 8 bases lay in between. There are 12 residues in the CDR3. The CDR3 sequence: CASSPGRDEAFF. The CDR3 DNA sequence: TGTGCCAGCTCACCAGGAAGGGATGAAGCTTTCTTT.

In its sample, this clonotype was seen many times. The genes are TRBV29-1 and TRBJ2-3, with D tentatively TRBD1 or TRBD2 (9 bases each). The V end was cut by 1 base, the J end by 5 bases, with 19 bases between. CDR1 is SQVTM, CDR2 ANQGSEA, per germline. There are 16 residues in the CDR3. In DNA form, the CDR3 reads TGCAGCGTTGAAGGGGGACAGGGACTAGCCGGAGATACGCAGTATTTT. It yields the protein CSVEGGQGLAGDTQYF.

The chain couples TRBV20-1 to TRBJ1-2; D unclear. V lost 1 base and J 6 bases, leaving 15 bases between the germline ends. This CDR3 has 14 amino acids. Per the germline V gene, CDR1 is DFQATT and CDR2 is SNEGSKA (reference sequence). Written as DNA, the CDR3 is TGCAGTGCTAGAGGACTGTTGCCGTCAGATGGCTACACCTTC. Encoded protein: CSARGLLPSDGYTF.

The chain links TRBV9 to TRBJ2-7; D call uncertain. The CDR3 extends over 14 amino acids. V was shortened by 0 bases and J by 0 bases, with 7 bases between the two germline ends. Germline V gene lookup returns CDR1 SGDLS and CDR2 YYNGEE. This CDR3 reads CASSVVVSSYEQYV. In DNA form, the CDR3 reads TGTGCCAGCAGCGTAGTTGTGAGCTCCTACGAGCAGTACGTC.

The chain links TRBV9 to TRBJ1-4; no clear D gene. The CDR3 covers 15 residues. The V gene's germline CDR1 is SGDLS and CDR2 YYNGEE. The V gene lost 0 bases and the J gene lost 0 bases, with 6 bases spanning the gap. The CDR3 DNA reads TGTGCCAGCAGCGTAGAAGATGCAACTAATGAAAAACTGTTTTTT. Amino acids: CASSVEDATNEKLFF. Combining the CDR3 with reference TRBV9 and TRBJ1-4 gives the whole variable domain DSGVTQTPKHLITATGQRVTLRCSPRSGDLSVYWYQQSLDQGLQFLIQYYNGEERAKGNILERFSAQQFPDLHSELNLSSLELGDSALYFCASSVEDATNEKLFFGSGTQLSVL.

The CDR3 sequence: CATKEGLGTADTQYF. The CDR3 bases are TGTGCCACCAAAGAAGGCCTCGGGACTGCAGATACGCAGTATTTT. The rearrangement uses TRBV15 and TRBJ2-3; a possible D gene is TRBD2 (6 bases). Per germline, CDR1 LNHNV and CDR2 YYDKDF (reference sequence). The V and J ends lost 7 bases and 4 bases respectively, with 18 bases between them. The CDR3 loop spans 15 amino acids. Combining the CDR3 with reference TRBV15 and TRBJ2-3 gives the whole variable domain DAMVIQNPRYQVTQFGKPVTLSCSQTLNHNVMYWYQQKSSQAPKLLFHYYDKDFNNEADTPDNFQSRRPNTSFCFLDIRSPGLGDTAMYLCATKEGLGTADTQYFGPGTRLTVL.

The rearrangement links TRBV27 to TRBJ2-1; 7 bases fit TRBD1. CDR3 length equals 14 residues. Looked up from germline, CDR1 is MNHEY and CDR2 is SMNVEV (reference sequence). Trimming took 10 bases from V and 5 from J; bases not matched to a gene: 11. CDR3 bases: TGTGCCATCAATAGACAGGGTCCAGACAATGAGCAGTTCTTC. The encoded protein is CAINRQGPDNEQFF.

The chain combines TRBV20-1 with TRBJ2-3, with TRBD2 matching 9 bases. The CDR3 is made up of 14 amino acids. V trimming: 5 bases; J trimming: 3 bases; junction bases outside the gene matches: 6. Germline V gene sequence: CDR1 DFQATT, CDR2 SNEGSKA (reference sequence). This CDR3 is CSALSGGTTDTQYF. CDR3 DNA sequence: TGCAGTGCTCTAAGCGGGGGGACTACAGATACGCAGTATTTT.

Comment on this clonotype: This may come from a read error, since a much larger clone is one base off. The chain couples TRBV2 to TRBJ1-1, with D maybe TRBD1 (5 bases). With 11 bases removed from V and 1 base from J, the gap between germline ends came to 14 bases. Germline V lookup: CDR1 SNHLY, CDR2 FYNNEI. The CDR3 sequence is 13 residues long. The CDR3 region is CAGRAGRNTEAFF. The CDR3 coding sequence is TGTGCCGGGAGGGCAGGGCGGAACACTGAAGCTTTCTTT.

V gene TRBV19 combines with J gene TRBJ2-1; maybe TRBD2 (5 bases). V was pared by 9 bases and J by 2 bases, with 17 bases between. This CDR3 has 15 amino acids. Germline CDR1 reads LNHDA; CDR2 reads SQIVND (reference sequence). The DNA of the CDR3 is TGTGCCAGCCGCCCGGACTCTACACCCTACAATGAGCAGTTCTTC. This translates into CASRPDSTPYNEQFF. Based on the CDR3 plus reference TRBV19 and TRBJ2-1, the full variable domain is DGGITQSPKYLFRKEGQNVTLSCEQNLNHDAMYWYRQDPGQGLRLIYYSQIVNDFQKGDIAEGYSVSREKKESFPLTVTSAQKNPTAFYLCASRPDSTPYNEQFFGPGTRLTVL.

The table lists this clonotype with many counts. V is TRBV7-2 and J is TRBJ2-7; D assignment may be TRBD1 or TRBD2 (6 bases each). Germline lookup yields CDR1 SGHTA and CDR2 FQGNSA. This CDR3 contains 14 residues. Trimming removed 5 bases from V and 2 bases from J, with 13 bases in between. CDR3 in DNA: TGTGCCAGCAGCAGAGGGGGGCGTCCCTACGAGCAGTACGTC. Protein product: CASSRGGRPYEQYV.

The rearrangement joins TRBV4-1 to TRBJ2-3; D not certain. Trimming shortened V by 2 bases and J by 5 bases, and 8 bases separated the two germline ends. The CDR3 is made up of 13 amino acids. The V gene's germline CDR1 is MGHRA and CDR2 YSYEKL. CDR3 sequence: CASSQKVRDTQYF. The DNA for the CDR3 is TGCGCCAGCAGCCAAAAAGTTAGAGATACGCAGTATTTT.

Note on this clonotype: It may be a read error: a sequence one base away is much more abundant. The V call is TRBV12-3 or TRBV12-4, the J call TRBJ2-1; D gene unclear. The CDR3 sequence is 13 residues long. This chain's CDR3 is CAGSFSGYNEQFF. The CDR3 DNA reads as TGTGCCGGCAGTTTTTCTGGTTATAATGAGCAGTTCTTC.

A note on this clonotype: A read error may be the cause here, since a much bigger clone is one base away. CDR3 sequence (DNA): TGTGCCAGCCCGGGCGGGGGGAACACAGATACGCAGTATTTT. Translated: CASPGGGNTDTQYF. V is TRBV27 and J is TRBJ2-3, with 8 bases that match TRBD2. V dropped 8 bases and J dropped 2; count of bases not matched to a gene: 6. The CDR3 has 14 amino acids. In germline, CDR1 is MNHEY, CDR2 SMNVEV (reference sequence).

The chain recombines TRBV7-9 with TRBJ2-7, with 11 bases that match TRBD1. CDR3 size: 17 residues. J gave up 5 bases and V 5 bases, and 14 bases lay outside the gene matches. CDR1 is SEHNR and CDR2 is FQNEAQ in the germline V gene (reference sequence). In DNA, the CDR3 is TGTGCCAGCAGCCCCGAAGCCCCCTCGGACAGGGGGCACGAGCAGTACTTC. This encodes CASSPEAPSDRGHEQYF.

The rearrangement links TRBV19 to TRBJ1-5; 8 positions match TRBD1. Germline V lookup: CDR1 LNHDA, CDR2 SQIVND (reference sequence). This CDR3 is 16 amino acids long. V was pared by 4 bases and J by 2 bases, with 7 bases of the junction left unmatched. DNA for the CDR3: TGTGCCAGTAGTAGCTTCAGGGGGCAGGGCAATCAGCCCCAGCATTTT. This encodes CASSSFRGQGNQPQHF.

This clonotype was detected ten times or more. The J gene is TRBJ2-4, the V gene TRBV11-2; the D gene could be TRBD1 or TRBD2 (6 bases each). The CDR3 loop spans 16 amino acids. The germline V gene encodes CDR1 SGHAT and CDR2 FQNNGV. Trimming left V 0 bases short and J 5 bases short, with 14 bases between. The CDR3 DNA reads TGTGCCAGCAGCTTAGAGGGGGGCGGTGTGGAAAACATTCAGTACTTC. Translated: CASSLEGGGVENIQYF.

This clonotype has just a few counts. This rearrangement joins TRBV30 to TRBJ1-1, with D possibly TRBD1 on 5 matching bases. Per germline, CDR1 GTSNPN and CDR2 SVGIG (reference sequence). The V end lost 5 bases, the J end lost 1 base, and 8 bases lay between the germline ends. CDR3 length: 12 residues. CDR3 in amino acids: CAWGTANTEAFF. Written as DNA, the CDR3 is TGTGCCTGGGGGACCGCGAACACTGAAGCTTTCTTT.

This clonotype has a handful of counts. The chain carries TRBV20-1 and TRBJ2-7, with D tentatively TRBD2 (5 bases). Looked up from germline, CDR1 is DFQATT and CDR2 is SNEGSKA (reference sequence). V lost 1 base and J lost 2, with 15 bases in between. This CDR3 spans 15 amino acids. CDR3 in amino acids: CSARVLRSSPYEQYF. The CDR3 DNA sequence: TGCAGTGCTAGAGTTCTGAGATCTAGCCCCTACGAGCAGTACTTC.

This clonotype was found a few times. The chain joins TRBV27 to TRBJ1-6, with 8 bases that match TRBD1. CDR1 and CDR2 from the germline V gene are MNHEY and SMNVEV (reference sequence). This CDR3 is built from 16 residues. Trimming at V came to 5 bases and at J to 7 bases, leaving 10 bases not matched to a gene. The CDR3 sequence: CASSPPRDRINSPLHF. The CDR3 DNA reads TGTGCCAGCAGTCCGCCTCGGGACAGGATAAATTCACCCCTCCACTTT.

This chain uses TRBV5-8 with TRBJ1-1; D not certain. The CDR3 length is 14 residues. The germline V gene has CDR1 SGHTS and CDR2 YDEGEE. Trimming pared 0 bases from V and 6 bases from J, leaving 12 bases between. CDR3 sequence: CASSLGTEGPEAFF. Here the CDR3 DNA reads TGTGCCAGCAGCTTGGGGACGGAGGGCCCTGAAGCTTTCTTT.

The CDR3: CSARPLTGGEGEKLFF. CDR3 DNA: TGCAGTGCTAGACCCTTAACAGGGGGCGAAGGTGAAAAACTGTTTTTT. The chain carries TRBV20-1 and TRBJ1-4; 9 nucleotides agree with TRBD1. The CDR3 loop spans 16 amino acids. The trim removed 2 bases at V and 7 bases at J, leaving 11 bases unmatched. Germline values: CDR1 DFQATT, CDR2 SNEGSKA (reference sequence).

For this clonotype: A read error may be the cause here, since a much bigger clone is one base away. The CDR3 protein is CASSSGGAGGEKLFF. CDR3 nucleotides: TGTGCCAGCAGCTCTGGGGGCGCCGGCGGTGAAAAACTGTTTTTT. The chain joins TRBV7-2 to TRBJ1-4, with D possibly TRBD1 on 6 matching bases. The germline gives CDR1 SGHTA, CDR2 FQGNSA. The CDR3 has 15 residues. Trimming took off 4 bases at V and 7 bases at J, with 16 bases between the two ends.